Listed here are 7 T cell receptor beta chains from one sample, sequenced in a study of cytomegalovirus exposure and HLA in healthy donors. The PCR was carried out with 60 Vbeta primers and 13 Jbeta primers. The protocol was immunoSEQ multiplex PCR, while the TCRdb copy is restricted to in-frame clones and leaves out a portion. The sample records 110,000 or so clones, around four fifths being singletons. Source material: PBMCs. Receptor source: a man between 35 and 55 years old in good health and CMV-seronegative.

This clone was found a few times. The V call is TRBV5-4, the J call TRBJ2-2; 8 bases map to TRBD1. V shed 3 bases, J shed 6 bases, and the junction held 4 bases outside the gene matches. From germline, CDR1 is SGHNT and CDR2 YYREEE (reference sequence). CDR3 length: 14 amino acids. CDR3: CASSSRTGPGELFF. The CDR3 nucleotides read TGTGCCAGCAGCTCTCGGACAGGGCCCGGGGAGCTGTTTTTT.

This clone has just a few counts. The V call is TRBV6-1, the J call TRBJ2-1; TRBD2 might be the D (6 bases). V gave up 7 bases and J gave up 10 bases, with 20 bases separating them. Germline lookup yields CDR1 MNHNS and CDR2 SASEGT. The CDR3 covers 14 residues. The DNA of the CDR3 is TGTGCCAGCATCCTAGACGGGGGTCAGAGGGAGCAGTTCTTC. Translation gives CASILDGGQREQFF.

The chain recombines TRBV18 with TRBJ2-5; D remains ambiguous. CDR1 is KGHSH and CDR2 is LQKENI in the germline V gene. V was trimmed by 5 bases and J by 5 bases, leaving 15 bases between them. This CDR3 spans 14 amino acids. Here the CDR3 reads CASSEQEFPETQYF. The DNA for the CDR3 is TGTGCCAGCTCAGAACAAGAATTTCCGGAGACCCAGTACTTC.

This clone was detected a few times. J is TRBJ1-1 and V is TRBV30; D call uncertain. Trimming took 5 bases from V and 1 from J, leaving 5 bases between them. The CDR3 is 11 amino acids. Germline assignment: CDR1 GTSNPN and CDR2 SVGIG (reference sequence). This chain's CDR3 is CAWSKNTEAFF. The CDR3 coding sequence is TGTGCCTGGTCTAAGAACACTGAAGCTTTCTTT. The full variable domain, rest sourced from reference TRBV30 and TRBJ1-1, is SQTIHQWPATLVQPVGSPLSLECTVEGTSNPNLYWYRQAAGRGLQLLFYSVGIGQISSEVPQNLSASRPQDRQFILSSKKLLLSDSGFYLCAWSKNTEAFFGQGTRLTVV.

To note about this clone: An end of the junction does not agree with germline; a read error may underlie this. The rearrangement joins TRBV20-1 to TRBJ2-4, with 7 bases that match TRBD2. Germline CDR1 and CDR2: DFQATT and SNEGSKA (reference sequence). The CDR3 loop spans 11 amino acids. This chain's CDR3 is CSARTRNSQYF. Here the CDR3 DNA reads TGCAGTGCAAGGACTAGAAACAGTCAGTACTTC.

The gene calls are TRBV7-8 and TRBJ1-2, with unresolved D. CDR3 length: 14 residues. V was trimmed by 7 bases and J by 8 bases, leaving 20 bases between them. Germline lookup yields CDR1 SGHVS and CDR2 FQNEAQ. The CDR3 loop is CASTLGRRRQGYTF. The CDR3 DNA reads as TGTGCCAGCACCCTAGGGAGGAGACGGCAAGGCTACACCTTC.

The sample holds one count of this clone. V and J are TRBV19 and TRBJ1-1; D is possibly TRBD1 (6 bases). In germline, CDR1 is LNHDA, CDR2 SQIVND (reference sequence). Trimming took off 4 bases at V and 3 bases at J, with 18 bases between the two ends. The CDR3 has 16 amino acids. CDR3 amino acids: CASSKNRERLDTEAFF. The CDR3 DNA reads TGTGCCAGTAGTAAAAACAGGGAACGGTTGGACACTGAAGCTTTCTTT.